This T cell receptor beta chain was identified during a study of response to subunit inactivated influenza vaccine. Regarding this clonotype: Its antigen remains unidentified.

This CDR3 is 12 amino acids long. Trimming took off 2 bases at V and 4 bases at J, with 3 bases between the two ends. Each CDR3 protein is one row after TCRdb ran MiXCR on the RT-PCR reads. The table includes about 650,000 distinct CDR3 sequences, approximately 14% detected once. Study-wide points: There was a suggestion from the authors that each seasonal influenza vaccination recruits few new T cells.

This receptor was taken from a man aged 50 to 60 who received an inactivated influenza vaccine. The chain carries TRBV12-3 or TRBV12-4 and TRBJ1-3; D ambiguous. Here the sequenced sample was PBMCs from blood, taken 11 to 12 days after vaccination. The CDR3 region has the DNA TGTGCCAGCAGTTTAAGGGGAAACACCATATATTTT. Translated: CASSLRGNTIYF.